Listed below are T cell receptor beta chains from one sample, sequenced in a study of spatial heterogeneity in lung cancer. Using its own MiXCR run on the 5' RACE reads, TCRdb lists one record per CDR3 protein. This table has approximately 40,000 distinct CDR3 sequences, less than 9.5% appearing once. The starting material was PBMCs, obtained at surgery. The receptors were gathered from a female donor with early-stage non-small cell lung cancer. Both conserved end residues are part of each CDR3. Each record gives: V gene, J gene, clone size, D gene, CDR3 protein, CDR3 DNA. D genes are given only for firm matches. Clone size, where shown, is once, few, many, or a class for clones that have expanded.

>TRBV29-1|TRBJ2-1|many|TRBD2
CSAGTSGTEQFF
TGCAGCGCCGGGACTAGCGGCACTGAGCAGTTCTTC
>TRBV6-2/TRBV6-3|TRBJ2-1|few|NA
CASSYPPRGGEQFF
TGTGCCAGCAGTTACCCCCCCAGGGGCGGTGAGCAGTTCTTC
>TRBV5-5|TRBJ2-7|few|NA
CASSFQGTESYEQYF
TGTGCCAGCAGCTTCCAGGGTACGGAGTCCTACGAGCAGTACTTC
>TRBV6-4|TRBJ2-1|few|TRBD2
CASSDADVGGPNEQFF
TGTGCCAGCAGTGACGCGGATGTGGGAGGGCCCAATGAGCAGTTCTTC
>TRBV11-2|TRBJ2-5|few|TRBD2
CASSSLWVLAGKETQYF
TGTGCCAGCAGCTCCCTTTGGGTACTAGCGGGGAAAGAGACCCAGTACTTC
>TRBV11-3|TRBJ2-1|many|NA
CASSLESSAANEQFF
TGTGCCAGCAGCTTAGAAAGTAGCGCGGCCAATGAGCAGTTCTTC
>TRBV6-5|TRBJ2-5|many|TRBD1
CASSRYYPTLTGEAFQETQYF
TGTGCCAGCAGCCGCTATTACCCAACCTTGACAGGGGAAGCCTTCCAAGAGACCCAGTACTTC
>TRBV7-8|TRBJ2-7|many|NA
CASSLGGRNEQYF
TGTGCCAGCAGCTTAGGAGGTCGGAACGAGCAGTACTTC
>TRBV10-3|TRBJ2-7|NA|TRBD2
CAISGMLRELNYEQYF
TGTGCCATCAGTGGTATGCTGCGGGAGCTAAACTACGAGCAGTACTTC
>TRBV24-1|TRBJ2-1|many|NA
CATSDLIGEQFF
TGTGCCACCAGTGATTTGATCGGTGAGCAGTTCTTC
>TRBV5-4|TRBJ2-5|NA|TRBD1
CASSPAGQGLETQYF
TGTGCCAGCAGCCCGGCGGGACAGGGGTTGGAGACCCAGTACTTC
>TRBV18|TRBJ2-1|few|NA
CASSPPETNYNEQFF
TGTGCCAGCTCACCACCTGAGACAAACTACAATGAGCAGTTCTTC
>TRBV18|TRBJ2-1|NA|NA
CASSPRVGGGEEQFF
TGTGCCAGCTCACCTAGGGTGGGCGGAGGGGAGGAGCAGTTCTTC
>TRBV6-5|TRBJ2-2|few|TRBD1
CASRDRGMANTGELFF
TGTGCCAGCAGGGACAGGGGTATGGCGAACACCGGGGAGCTGTTTTTT
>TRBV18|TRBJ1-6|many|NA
CASSADGVRVYSPLHF
TGTGCCAGCTCGGCAGACGGGGTCCGAGTATATTCACCCCTCCACTTT
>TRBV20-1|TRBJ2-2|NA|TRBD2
CSARENPSGPNTGELFF
TGCAGTGCTAGAGAAAACCCTAGCGGGCCGAACACCGGGGAGCTGTTTTTT
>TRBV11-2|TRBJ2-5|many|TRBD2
CASSPGISGRAWQETQYF
TGTGCCAGCAGCCCGGGTATTAGCGGGAGGGCCTGGCAAGAGACCCAGTACTTC
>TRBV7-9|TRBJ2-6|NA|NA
CASSLPDSGANVLTF
TGTGCCAGCAGCTTACCTGACTCTGGGGCCAACGTCCTGACTTTC
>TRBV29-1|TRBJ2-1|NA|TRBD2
CRGTSGADEQFF
TGCAGGGGGACTAGCGGGGCCGATGAGCAGTTCTTC
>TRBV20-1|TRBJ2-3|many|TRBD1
CSASRQGVADTQYF
TGCAGTGCTAGCAGACAGGGGGTGGCAGATACGCAGTATTTT
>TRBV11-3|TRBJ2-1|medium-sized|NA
CASSLAGPSSYNEQFF
TGTGCCAGCAGCTTAGCGGGCCCGAGCTCCTACAATGAGCAGTTCTTC
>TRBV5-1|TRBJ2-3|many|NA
CASTPFGGVSRGTDTQYF
TGCGCCAGCACACCGTTTGGCGGGGTTAGCCGGGGCACAGATACGCAGTATTTT
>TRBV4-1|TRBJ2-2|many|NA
CASSQDPNYGDDTGELFF
TGCGCCAGCAGCCAAGACCCAAACTACGGGGATGACACCGGGGAGCTGTTTTTT
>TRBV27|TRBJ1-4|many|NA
CASSFKYREKLFF
TGTGCCAGCAGTTTTAAATACCGTGAAAAACTGTTTTTT
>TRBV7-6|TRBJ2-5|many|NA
CASSSPGLFQETQYF
TGTGCCAGCAGCTCCCCGGGACTCTTTCAAGAGACCCAGTACTTC
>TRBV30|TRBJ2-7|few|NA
CAWGAPYEQYF
TGTGCCTGGGGGGCACCCTACGAGCAGTACTTC
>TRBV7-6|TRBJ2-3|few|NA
CASSLVVADTQYF
TGTGCCAGCAGCTTAGTGGTGGCAGATACGCAGTATTTT
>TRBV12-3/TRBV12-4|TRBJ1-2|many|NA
CASVPGHSSHGYTF
TGTGCCAGCGTACCGGGCCACTCGTCTCATGGCTACACCTTC
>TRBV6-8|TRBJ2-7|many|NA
CASSYLPFYEQYF
TGTGCCAGCAGTTACTTACCGTTTTACGAGCAGTACTTC
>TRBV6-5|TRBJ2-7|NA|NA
CASGYEQYF
TGTGCCAGCGGTTACGAGCAGTACTTC
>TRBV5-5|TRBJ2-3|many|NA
CASSLTEIKADTQYF
TGTGCCAGCAGCTTAACAGAGATCAAAGCAGATACGCAGTATTTT
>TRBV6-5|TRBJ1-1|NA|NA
CASSYGGNTEAFF
TGTGCCAGCAGTTACGGGGGGAACACTGAAGCTTTCTTT
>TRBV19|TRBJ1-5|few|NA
CASSGLFFSNQPQHF
TGTGCCAGTAGTGGCTTGTTCTTTAGCAATCAGCCCCAGCATTTT
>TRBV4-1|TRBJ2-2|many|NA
CASSPRRTGDITGELFF
TGCGCCAGCAGCCCGCGTCGGACGGGGGACATAACCGGGGAGCTGTTTTTT
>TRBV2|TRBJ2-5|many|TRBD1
CASTGGEETQYF
TGTGCCAGCACAGGGGGCGAAGAGACCCAGTACTTC
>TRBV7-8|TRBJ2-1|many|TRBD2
CASSLARAGGPYEQFF
TGTGCCAGCAGCTTAGCGCGGGCGGGGGGGCCCTATGAGCAGTTCTTC
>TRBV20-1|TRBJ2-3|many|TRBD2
CSASPSGLAGSSTDTQYF
TGCAGTGCTTCCCCTTCTGGACTAGCGGGGAGTAGCACAGATACGCAGTATTTT
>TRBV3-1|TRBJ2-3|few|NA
CASSHTGRKDRPQYF
TGTGCCAGCAGCCATACGGGCAGGAAGGACAGACCGCAGTATTTT
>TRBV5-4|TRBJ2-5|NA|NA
CASRLGLQETQYF
TGTGCCAGCAGGTTGGGGCTACAAGAGACCCAGTACTTC
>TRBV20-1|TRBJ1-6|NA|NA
CSASNSRLYNSPLHF
TGCAGTGCTAGTAACAGCCGCCTTTATAATTCACCCCTCCACTTT
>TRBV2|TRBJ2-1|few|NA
CASSELLSSYNEQFF
TGTGCCAGCAGTGAACTGCTTTCCTCCTACAATGAGCAGTTCTTC
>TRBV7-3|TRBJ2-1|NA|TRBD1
CASSTDRNANEQFF
TGTGCCAGCAGCACGGACAGGAATGCAAATGAGCAGTTCTTC
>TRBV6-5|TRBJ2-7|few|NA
CASSYGTGGWVQYF
TGTGCCAGCAGTTACGGGACTGGAGGGTGGGTGCAGTACTTC
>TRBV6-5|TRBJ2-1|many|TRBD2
CASSSRLAGAFDEQFF
TGTGCCAGCAGTTCAAGACTAGCGGGAGCTTTCGATGAGCAGTTCTTC
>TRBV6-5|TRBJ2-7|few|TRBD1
CASSLDRTSSGQYF
TGTGCCAGCAGTTTGGACAGGACCTCCTCTGGGCAGTACTTC
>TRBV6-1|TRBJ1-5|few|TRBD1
CASSEFRRGQGPQHF
TGTGCCAGCAGTGAATTCAGGAGGGGGCAAGGGCCCCAGCATTTT
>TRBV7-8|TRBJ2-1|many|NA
CASISVGGSANEQFF
TGTGCCAGCATCTCGGTAGGGGGAAGCGCCAATGAGCAGTTCTTC
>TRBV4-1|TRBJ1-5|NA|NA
CASSQDEYLPQHF
TGCGCCAGCAGCCAAGATGAATATCTGCCCCAGCATTTT
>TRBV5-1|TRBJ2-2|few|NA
CASSFAGYPGELFF
TGCGCCAGCAGCTTTGCAGGGTACCCCGGGGAGCTGTTTTTT
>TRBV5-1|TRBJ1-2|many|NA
CASSLGGVGGYTF
TGCGCCAGCAGCTTGGGTGGGGTCGGTGGCTACACCTTC
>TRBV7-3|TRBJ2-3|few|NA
CASSLSGMGTDTQYF
TGTGCCAGCAGCCTCTCTGGGATGGGCACAGATACGCAGTATTTT
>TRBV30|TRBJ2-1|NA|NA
CAWIKPSTYNEQFF
TGTGCCTGGATTAAGCCCAGCACCTACAATGAGCAGTTCTTC
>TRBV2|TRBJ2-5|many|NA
CASSEYGSETQYF
TGTGCCAGCAGTGAGTACGGCTCAGAGACCCAGTACTTC
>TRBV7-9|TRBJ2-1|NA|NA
CASSLVGAPLNEQFF
TGTGCCAGCAGCTTAGTTGGGGCTCCCCTCAATGAGCAGTTCTTC
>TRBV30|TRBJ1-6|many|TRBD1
CAWRGTESSPLHF
TGTGCCTGGAGGGGGACAGAGAGTTCACCCCTCCACTTT